This is a list of T cell receptor beta chains from one sample in a study of radiation and T cells in renal cell carcinoma. Assay used: immunoSEQ multiplex PCR; TCRdb lists only in-frame clones, some missing. The table includes approximately 100,000 clones, around 88% detected once. Sequenced material: blood, taken from a patient whose treatment included radiotherapy and nephrectomy. Receptors originate from a man in his fifties or sixties with renal cell carcinoma. Both conserved end residues are trimmed from each CDR3. Fields, in order: V gene, CDR3 protein.

V: TRBV5-4
CDR3: AIVRGETNTGELF

V: TRBV5-1
CDR3: ASSLTWTGGPYEQY

V: TRBV11-2
CDR3: ASSFGTSTDTQY

V: TRBV11-2
CDR3: ASSPQGLYTDTQY

V: TRBV6-5
CDR3: ASSPVGNYQAF

V: TRBV4-1
CDR3: ASSPGGYGYT

V: TRBV6-6
CDR3: ASSSGTDMNTEAF

V: TRBV7-3
CDR3: ASSTEGGARTGELF

V: TRBV6-1
CDR3: ASTPRRDTEAF

V: TRBV28
CDR3: ASSLYQREQF

V: TRBV5-4
CDR3: ASSGGGGPSTDTQY

V: TRBV6-5
CDR3: ASSYSGSTDTQY

V: TRBV7-2
CDR3: ASTLRERGFTDTQY

V: TRBV7-3
CDR3: ASSLAGYPGELF

V: TRBV15
CDR3: ATSRDQETQY

V: TRBV7-9
CDR3: ASSLGQIQETQY

V: TRBV29-1
CDR3: SVEEGYTEAF

V: TRBV30
CDR3: AWTPFGGRPGYT

V: TRBV19
CDR3: ASSVPKQGQQF

V: TRBV2
CDR3: ASRGQGPSGNTIY

V: TRBV5-8
CDR3: ASSLQGGPYEQY